This T cell receptor (beta chain) was observed in a study of T cells and copy number aberrations in small-cell lung cancer. Sequencing was performed with immunoSEQ multiplex PCR; in TCRdb, only in-frame clones are kept and a portion is missing. The profile shows more than 2,000 clones, approximately 80% of them singletons. Donors were all either smokers or heavy second-hand smokers. Normal lung samples lay at least 2 cm from the tumor margin. This clone was seen once. Antigen: not known. Overall study results and limits: All specimens were formalin-fixed paraffin-embedded tissue, which is known to introduce sequencing artifacts. The study's sample size was small, so findings need validation.

Input material: normal tissue next to the tumor. The receptor was isolated from a woman between 45 and 65 years old with small cell lung cancer.

The CDR3 region is CASSQDGGLWGYTF. The CDR3, as DNA: TGTGCCAGCAGCCAAGACGGGGGGCTGTGGGGCTACACCTTC. V usage is TRBV4-2 and J usage is TRBJ1-2; tentative D call: TRBD1 (6 bases). Germline CDR1 LGHNA, CDR2 YNFKEQ. The V end was cut by 0 bases, the J end by 8 bases, with 13 bases between. CDR3 length equals 14 residues.